These 11 T cell receptor beta chains were sequenced from one sample in a study of circulating CD8 cells and anti-PD-1 response in melanoma. The QIAseq Immune Repertoire TCR panel built the libraries from 15 ng of total RNA. One entry per CDR3 protein, called by TCRdb with MiXCR from the reads. The sample yields around 560 distinct CDR3 sequences, roughly 6.8% seen once. From live CD3+CD8+TCRalphabeta+ cells, four PD-1 and/or TIGIT subsets were sorted. Sample: CD8+ T cells from PBMCs, taken at baseline or after one month of anti-PD-1 therapy (not recorded which). The receptors were gathered from a human donor with melanoma.

Comment on this clonotype: A far larger clone differs by one base, so this is likely a read error. The chain employs TRBV4-1 and TRBJ2-1; D unresolved. This CDR3 has 13 amino acids. Germline values: CDR1 MGHRA, CDR2 YSYEKL. V was cut by 1 base and J by 10 bases, with 11 bases left in between. The DNA of the CDR3 is TGCGCCAGCAGCCAAGCCCGCCAGAACGAGCAGTTCTTC. Translating gives CASSQARQNEQFF.

This clonotype is labeled as large. The chain has TRBV25-1 and TRBJ1-6, with TRBD1 as a possible D gene (6 bases). The CDR3 runs 14 residues. Per the germline V gene, CDR1 is MGHDK and CDR2 is SYGVNS. Trimming left V 8 bases short and J 9 bases short, with 17 bases between. DNA for the CDR3: TGTGCCAGCGCCAGTACAGGGAACCCTTCACCCCTCCACTTT. Amino acid sequence: CASASTGNPSPLHF.

A remark on this clonotype: This may be a read error: a much more frequent sequence differs by one nucleotide. The J gene is TRBJ2-7, the V gene TRBV20-1; 9 nucleotides agree with TRBD2. The CDR3 totals 14 residues. With V trimmed by 7 bases and J by 3 bases, 10 bases remained unmatched. The germline V gene has CDR1 DFQATT and CDR2 SNEGSKA (reference sequence). CDR3 protein: CSVLAGEHSYEQYF. The CDR3 nucleotides read TGCAGTGTATTAGCGGGGGAGCACAGCTACGAGCAGTACTTC.

This clonotype is classed as large (0.1 to 1%). The CDR3 protein is CASRTGSEEKLFF. Here the CDR3 DNA reads TGTGCCAGCAGAACGGGGTCGGAGGAAAAACTGTTTTTT. The chain couples TRBV5-6 to TRBJ1-4, with D unclear. Germline V CDR1 and CDR2: SGHDT, YYEEEE. V was trimmed by 5 bases and J by 8 bases, leaving 13 bases between them. This CDR3 has 13 residues.

By proportion, this clonotype is large (0.1 to 1%). The chain uses TRBV5-1 and TRBJ2-7; D is undetermined. From germline, CDR1 is SGHRS and CDR2 YFSETQ. Trimming cost V 5 bases and J 2 bases, with 14 bases left between them. The CDR3 length is 14 residues. CDR3 nucleotides: TGCGCCAGCAGTACCTACGGCACGCCCTACGAGCAGTACTTC. Translating it yields CASSTYGTPYEQYF. The variable domain in full, with the rest retrieved from reference TRBV5-1 and TRBJ2-7, is KAGVTQTPRYLIKTRGQQVTLSCSPISGHRSVSWYQQTPGQGLQFLFEYFSETQRNKGNFPGRFSGRQFSNSRSEMNVSTLELGDSALYLCASSTYGTPYEQYFGPGTRLTVT.

This clonotype was seen only a few times. V usage is TRBV2 and J usage is TRBJ2-3; 7 bases fit TRBD2. V lost 4 bases and J lost 5; bases outside the gene matches: 12. The CDR3 runs to 16 residues. CDR1 SNHLY and CDR2 FYNNEI come from the germline V gene. CDR3 nucleotide sequence: TGTGCCAGCAGTGTACCCCCGGGGGGTGGTCAAGATACGCAGTATTTT. Encoded protein: CASSVPPGGGQDTQYF.

In its sample, this clonotype ranks as medium-sized (0.01 to 0.1%). CDR3 coding DNA: TGTGCCAGCGGCGACAGAGCCTCTGGAAACACCATATATTTT. Protein product: CASGDRASGNTIYF. The J gene is TRBJ1-3, the V gene TRBV28; possibly TRBD1 for D (5 bases). Deletions cut 8 bases from V and 0 bases from J, with 11 bases between. Germline-derived CDR1 and CDR2 are MDHEN and SYDVKM. The CDR3 loop spans 14 amino acids.

By sample share, this clonotype is medium-sized. CDR3 residues: CASGPTGTYYGYTF. CDR3 nucleotide sequence: TGTGCCAGCGGACCCACGGGCACCTACTATGGCTACACCTTC. The V and J genes are TRBV27 and TRBJ1-2; no firm D call. V lost 8 bases, J lost 3 bases, and 16 bases lay in between. The CDR3 extends over 14 amino acids. Germline CDR1 MNHEY, CDR2 SMNVEV (reference sequence).

In its sample, this clonotype ranks as medium-sized (0.01 to 0.1%). This sequence joins TRBV20-1 and TRBJ1-1; unclear D gene. The CDR3 has 13 residues. The V gene lost 2 bases and the J gene lost 1 base, with 8 bases spanning the gap. CDR1 is DFQATT, CDR2 SNEGSKA, per germline (reference sequence). The DNA of the CDR3 is TGCAGTGCTAGATCCAGGCCGAACACTGAAGCTTTCTTT. This codes for CSARSRPNTEAFF.

By sample fraction, this clonotype is medium-sized. This chain uses TRBV20-1 with TRBJ1-5; D unclear. V lost 0 bases and J 9 bases, leaving 9 bases between the germline ends. Germline assignment: CDR1 DFQATT and CDR2 SNEGSKA (reference sequence). CDR3 length: 12 residues. CDR3 sequence reads: CSARDGLMPQHF. The CDR3 DNA reads as TGCAGTGCTAGAGATGGGCTTATGCCCCAGCATTTT.

J is TRBJ2-3 and V is TRBV20-1; D ambiguous. The CDR3 consists of 14 residues. Germline V CDR1 and CDR2: DFQATT, SNEGSKA (reference sequence). V lost 3 bases, J lost 7 bases, and 17 bases lay in between. The CDR3 DNA follows: TGCAGTGCTAGGTGGGATATGGACCCGTATACGCAGTATTTT. This translates into CSARWDMDPYTQYF.